These 22 T cell receptor beta chains were all obtained from the same sample, sequenced in a study of monozygotic twins with inflammatory bowel disease. TCRdb reprocessed the 5' RACE reads, keeping one entry per CDR3 protein, no DNA. With around 380,000 distinct CDR3 sequences in the sample, the ten largest clones hold 2% to 3%. The sample taken for sequencing was blood. All receptors come from a human donor with ulcerative colitis or Crohn's disease, or a healthy co-twin of an affected twin (not recorded which).

The chain recombines TRBV29-1 with TRBJ2-1; the TCRdb call, TRBD2, lacks DNA for checking. The CDR3 spans 15 residues. CDR1 is SQVTM and CDR2 is ANQGSEA in the germline V gene. The CDR3 here is CSVGSTSGPYNEQFF.

This chain links TRBV11-2 with TRBJ2-7; absent DNA, TCRdb's TRBD1 call cannot be checked. The CDR3 consists of 16 residues. Germline V gene data show CDR1 as SGHAT and CDR2 as FQNNGV. The chain's CDR3 is CASSLLWGAQVHEQYF.

The rearrangement uses TRBV5-1 and TRBJ1-4; with no DNA, the TCRdb D assignment of TRBD1 cannot be verified. In germline, CDR1 is SGHRS, CDR2 YFSETQ. The CDR3 contains 14 residues. The CDR3 reads CASSSGTVNEKLFF.

The CDR3 spells CASSWDGTNTGELFF. The chain couples TRBV5-1 to TRBJ2-2. The CDR3 contains 15 residues. Germline CDR1 reads SGHRS; CDR2 reads YFSETQ.

V is TRBV20-1 and J is TRBJ2-1; TCRdb names TRBD2, which stays unverified in the absence of DNA. Germline V gives CDR1 DFQATT, CDR2 SNEGSKA (reference sequence). This CDR3 has 16 residues. CDR3 region: CSALGLAGAWNNEQFF.

J is TRBJ1-1 and V is TRBV19; TCRdb names TRBD1, which stays unverified in the absence of DNA. CDR3 length: 12 residues. Germline V CDR1 and CDR2: LNHDA, SQIVND (reference sequence). CDR3 loop: CASRTGATEAFF.

The rearrangement links TRBV20-1 to TRBJ2-7; lacking DNA, the TRBD2 call made by TCRdb goes unchecked. The CDR3 length is 14 residues. In germline, CDR1 is DFQATT, CDR2 SNEGSKA (reference sequence). The CDR3 loop reads CSAILAANSYEQYF.

V gene TRBV10-3 combines with J gene TRBJ2-1; the TRBD2 assignment by TCRdb is unverifiable without DNA. The CDR3 consists of 20 residues. Germline V CDR1 and CDR2: ENHRY, SYGVKD. The CDR3 sequence is CAISGGQGPRGLAGAREQFF.

The chain uses TRBV18 and TRBJ2-1. Germline V gene data show CDR1 as KGHSH and CDR2 as LQKENI. The CDR3 contains 12 residues. The CDR3 spells CASSPLLGEQFF. Drawing the rest from reference TRBV18 and TRBJ2-1, the complete variable domain is NAGVMQNPRHLVRRRGQEARLRCSPMKGHSHVYWYRQLPEEGLKFMVYLQKENIIDESGMPKERFSAEFPKEGPSILRIQQVVRGDSAAYFCASSPLLGEQFFGPGTRLTVL.

The chain couples TRBV5-1 to TRBJ1-1; TCRdb calls TRBD1, which cannot be checked without DNA. The CDR3 extends over 17 amino acids. CDR1 SGHRS and CDR2 YFSETQ come from the germline V gene. The CDR3: CASSLGQGVGKYTEAFF. Full variable domain (rest looked up from reference TRBV5-1 and TRBJ1-1): KAGVTQTPRYLIKTRGQQVTLSCSPISGHRSVSWYQQTPGQGLQFLFEYFSETQRNKGNFPGRFSGRQFSNSRSEMNVSTLELGDSALYLCASSLGQGVGKYTEAFFGQGTRLTVV.

The genes are TRBV5-1 and TRBJ2-1; no DNA is available, so the TRBD2 call from TCRdb remains unchecked. From germline, CDR1 is SGHRS and CDR2 YFSETQ. This CDR3 has 16 amino acids. CDR3 residues: CASSLGGLAPYNEQFF.

The chain links TRBV20-1 to TRBJ1-5; TCRdb's D gene call, TRBD1, goes unchecked for lack of DNA. The CDR3 totals 14 residues. The germline gives CDR1 DFQATT, CDR2 SNEGSKA (reference sequence). Here the CDR3 reads CSAIGHNSNQPQHF.

The chain has TRBV5-5 and TRBJ1-2; the TCRdb D gene call, TRBD1, has no DNA to confirm it. CDR1 is SGHKS and CDR2 is YYEKEE in the germline V gene (reference sequence). The CDR3 runs to 15 residues. CDR3 sequence reads: CASSLVSGYGYGYTF.

CDR3 loop: CASSYLGVGIVYEQYF. The chain joins TRBV6-5 to TRBJ2-7; without DNA, the TCRdb call of TRBD1 cannot be checked. Germline V gene lookup returns CDR1 MNHEY and CDR2 SVGAGI. The length of the CDR3 is 16 residues.

This rearrangement joins TRBV20-1 to TRBJ2-1; the TCRdb D gene call, TRBD2, has no DNA to confirm it. Germline V CDR1 and CDR2: DFQATT, SNEGSKA (reference sequence). The CDR3 has 17 residues. The CDR3 loop is CSARDPSAGGLNSEQFF.

This sequence joins TRBV5-6 and TRBJ1-2. This CDR3 comprises 15 residues. The germline gives CDR1 SGHDT, CDR2 YYEEEE. CDR3: CASSLALTADYGYTF.

The chain is built from TRBV7-2 and TRBJ1-1; the TRBD1 assignment by TCRdb is unverifiable without DNA. The CDR3 loop spans 16 amino acids. The germline V gene encodes CDR1 SGHTA and CDR2 FQGNSA. The CDR3 protein is CASSSGEGQGVREAFF.

This chain connects TRBV20-1 to TRBJ1-1. CDR3 size: 14 residues. Germline V gene sequence: CDR1 DFQATT, CDR2 SNEGSKA (reference sequence). CDR3 amino acids: CSASIGRAYTEAFF.

This chain uses TRBV5-4 with TRBJ2-5. CDR1 is SGHNT, CDR2 YYREEE, per germline (reference sequence). The CDR3 is 14 amino acids. The CDR3 loop is CASSLLGTRETQYF.

This sequence joins TRBV5-1 and TRBJ2-2. Per the germline V gene, CDR1 is SGHRS and CDR2 is YFSETQ. The CDR3 is 16 amino acids. The CDR3 loop is CASSSRGQGTTGELFF.

The V call is TRBV2, the J call TRBJ2-1. The CDR3 extends over 15 amino acids. Germline lookup yields CDR1 SNHLY and CDR2 FYNNEI. The CDR3 protein is CASTARPGLYNEQFF. The full variable domain, in which reference TRBV2 and TRBJ2-1 provide the parts outside the CDR3, is EPEVTQTPSHQVTQMGQEVILRCVPISNHLYFYWYRQILGQKVEFLVSFYNNEISEKSEIFDDQFSVERPDGSNFTLKIRSTKLEDSAMYFCASTARPGLYNEQFFGPGTRLTVL.

The chain uses TRBV27 and TRBJ1-4; the TRBD1 assignment by TCRdb is unverifiable without DNA. The CDR3 length is 14 residues. In germline, CDR1 is MNHEY, CDR2 SMNVEV (reference sequence). The CDR3 loop reads CASSRQVPNEKLFF.